This is a list of T cell receptor beta chains from one sample in a study of early T cells in non-severe SARS-CoV-2 infection. MiXCR was run by TCRdb on the 5' RACE reads, yielding one entry per CDR3 protein. The sample has tens of thousands of distinct CDR3 sequences; 9.5% to 13% are singletons. Source material: whole blood. These receptors all stem from an adult who was a healthcare worker with PCR-confirmed SARS-CoV-2 infection or an uninfected control (not recorded which). Both conserved end residues are part of each CDR3. A D gene is named only where the DNA matches it firmly. Clone size, where shown, is once, few, many, or a class for clones that have expanded.

CDR3 length	clone size	V gene	D gene	J gene	CDR3 DNA	CDR3 protein
16	few	TRBV7-8	TRBD1	TRBJ2-5	TGTGCCAGCAGCAGAATCCCACAGGGGCCTCGGGAGACCCAGTACTTC	CASSRIPQGPRETQYF
14	-	TRBV6-5	-	TRBJ2-3	TGTGCCAGCAGTTGGAGGCATAGCACAGATACGCAGTATTTT	CASSWRHSTDTQYF
12	-	TRBV29-1	-	TRBJ2-3	TGCAGCGTCCTACGGGGCACAGATACGCAGTATTTT	CSVLRGTDTQYF
12	few	TRBV29-1	TRBD1	TRBJ2-5	TGCAGCGTAGGACAGGGAGGAGAGACCCAGTACTTC	CSVGQGGETQYF
14	-	TRBV12-3/TRBV12-4	-	TRBJ2-7	TGTGCCAGCAGTTCGACCCCTATAGACTACGAGCAGTACTTC	CASSSTPIDYEQYF
14	many	TRBV6-6	-	TRBJ2-1	TGTGCCAGCAGTTACACCCGGCAGCACAATGAGCAGTTCTTC	CASSYTRQHNEQFF
14	-	TRBV6-1	-	TRBJ2-1	TGTGCCAGCAGTGAAAGGACTCTCGCAAATGAGCAGTTCTTC	CASSERTLANEQFF
17	many	TRBV29-1	-	TRBJ1-3	TGCAGCGTTGAAGATCCTTTGGGGACGGACTCTGGAAACACCATATATTTT	CSVEDPLGTDSGNTIYF
16	many	TRBV19	TRBD2	TRBJ2-1	TGTGCCAGTAGTACCCCCGGGACTAGCGAACACAATGAGCAGTTCTTC	CASSTPGTSEHNEQFF
14	many	TRBV7-3	-	TRBJ2-2	TGTGCCAGCAGCTTAAGCGCAACCACCGGGGAGCTGTTTTTT	CASSLSATTGELFF
16	many	TRBV6-5	TRBD2	TRBJ2-5	TGTGCCAGCACCCACCAGCGGGGGGTCGGTTCGGAGACCCAGTACTTC	CASTHQRGVGSETQYF
14	few	TRBV4-1	TRBD1	TRBJ2-2	TGCGCCAGCAGCCAGGACAGGGTAGCCGGGGAGCTGTTTTTT	CASSQDRVAGELFF
14	many	TRBV7-9	-	TRBJ2-1	TGTGCCAGCAGCCCTCCCCCAGTTCACAATGAGCAGTTCTTC	CASSPPPVHNEQFF
14	many	TRBV3-1	-	TRBJ2-1	TGTGCCAGCAGCCCTTCCGCCCTGCGGAATGAGCAGTTCTTC	CASSPSALRNEQFF